The present T cell receptor (beta chain) was sequenced within a study of tissue T cells after allogeneic stem cell transplantation. This clone ranks as medium-sized (0.01 to 0.1%). Its target is not known. Mouse gene names apply. The CDR3 extends 1 residue past the end of the read, so its final part is completed from the germline J gene. Sample time point: mouse harvest day 14 after allogeneic transplant. Mouse grafts combined 10^7 T-cell-depleted bone marrow cells with 10^6 splenic CD5+ T cells. Mice had MHC-mismatched B6 into BALB/c GVHD, sampled day 7 or 14. Libraries were prepared by immunoSEQ multiplex PCR; TCRdb keeps only in-frame clonotypes and omits some of them. The sample has about 5,800 clones; 40% to 60% are singletons. Study conclusions and caveats: Alloreactivity or antigen specificity of tissue TCRs was not determined; some clones might be host cells. Across patients, clones rarely overlapped, yet motif clusters were shared tissue-specifically.

The CDR3 length is 15 residues. Trimming stripped 0 bases from V and 5 bases from J, with 12 bases between. CDR1 is NSQYPW and CDR2 is LRSPGD in the germline V gene (reference sequence). This receptor was taken from a female BALB/c mouse given C57BL/6 T cells with graft-versus-host disease after an allogeneic hematopoietic cell transplant. V gene TRBV1 combines with J gene TRBJ2-5; D is perhaps TRBD1 or TRBD2 (5 bases each). Sequenced input: gut tissue. CDR3 loop: CTCSADGDRGDTQYF. CDR3 DNA (partial): TGCACCTGCAGTGCAGATGGGGACCGCGGAGACACCCAGTAC.